The present T cell receptor (beta chain) was sequenced within a study of early T cells in non-severe SARS-CoV-2 infection. The CDR3 extends over 16 amino acids. Germline V gives CDR1 MGHRA, CDR2 YSYEKL. Trimming shortened V by 3 bases and J by 0 bases, and 15 bases separated the two germline ends. MiXCR was run by TCRdb on the 5' RACE reads, yielding one entry per CDR3 protein. Of 70,000 to 90,000 distinct CDR3 sequences listed, more than 13% were seen once; the top ten hold around 6%. The sequence derives from an adult who was a healthcare worker with PCR-confirmed SARS-CoV-2 infection or an uninfected control (not recorded which). The rearrangement links TRBV4-1 to TRBJ2-7; D may be TRBD1 or TRBD2 (5 bases each). The specimen sequenced was whole blood. CDR3 amino acids: CASSQEPQGASYEQYF. The CDR3 DNA sequence: TGCGCCAGCAGCCAGGAGCCCCAGGGAGCCTCCTACGAGCAGTACTTC.